These T cell receptor beta chains were read from a single sample in a study of spatial heterogeneity in lung cancer. TCRdb called the 5' RACE reads again in MiXCR, with one record for every CDR3 protein. The sample includes about 39,000 distinct CDR3 sequences, 3% to 3.5% seen only once; the top ten take approximately 35%. The material sequenced was normal lung tissue next to the tumor, taken at surgery. Receptors were obtained from a male donor with early-stage non-small cell lung cancer. Both conserved end residues are part of each CDR3. The order of the fields is CDR3 DNA, CDR3 protein, J gene, V gene, D gene, clone size. The D gene is left open where the match is weak. Rows give clone size only sometimes, using once, few, many, or a class for an expanded clone.

CDR3nt: TGTGCCAGCAGCCCCTTCGGAGGAGCCGGTTATTCACCCCTCCACTTT
CDR3aa: CASSPFGGAGYSPLHF
j_gene: TRBJ1-6
v_gene: TRBV27
d_gene: NA
abundance: many

CDR3nt: TGTGCCAGCAGCCAAGTGGGGAGTCATGAAAAACTGTTTTTT
CDR3aa: CASSQVGSHEKLFF
j_gene: TRBJ1-4
v_gene: TRBV14
d_gene: NA
abundance: many

CDR3nt: TGCGCCAGCAGCTTGGGGATCCGCACAGATACGCAGTATTTT
CDR3aa: CASSLGIRTDTQYF
j_gene: TRBJ2-3
v_gene: TRBV5-1
d_gene: NA
abundance: many

CDR3nt: TGCGCCAGCAGCTCGGGGGACCGGTCCGGGACCCAGTACTTC
CDR3aa: CASSSGDRSGTQYF
j_gene: TRBJ2-5
v_gene: TRBV5-1
d_gene: NA
abundance: few

CDR3nt: TGCAGTGCCTCAGGGGTTAGCAATCAGCCCCAGCATTTT
CDR3aa: CSASGVSNQPQHF
j_gene: TRBJ1-5
v_gene: TRBV20-1
d_gene: NA
abundance: many

CDR3nt: TGCAGCGTTGATGGGGTAGGTCCGACTGAAGCTTTCTTT
CDR3aa: CSVDGVGPTEAFF
j_gene: TRBJ1-1
v_gene: TRBV29-1
d_gene: NA
abundance: many

CDR3nt: TGTGCCAGCAGCTTAGTCTTCGGCGTGAATGAAAAACTGTTTTTT
CDR3aa: CASSLVFGVNEKLFF
j_gene: TRBJ1-4
v_gene: TRBV7-2
d_gene: NA
abundance: many

CDR3nt: TGTGCCAGCAGCGTAGTGGGACTACCTATAGGGGAGCTGTTTTTT
CDR3aa: CASSVVGLPIGELFF
j_gene: TRBJ2-2
v_gene: TRBV9
d_gene: TRBD2
abundance: many

CDR3nt: TGCGCCAGCAGCCACGAACAGGGAACTGAAGCTTTCTTT
CDR3aa: CASSHEQGTEAFF
j_gene: TRBJ1-1
v_gene: TRBV4-1
d_gene: NA
abundance: many

CDR3nt: TGTGCCAGCAGTAAGGACCCCAATCAGCCCCAGCATTTT
CDR3aa: CASSKDPNQPQHF
j_gene: TRBJ1-5
v_gene: TRBV6-1
d_gene: NA
abundance: many

CDR3nt: TGTGCCAGCAGCTCTAGCGGGAGTGGGGACAATGAGCAGTTCTTC
CDR3aa: CASSSSGSGDNEQFF
j_gene: TRBJ2-1
v_gene: TRBV13
d_gene: TRBD2
abundance: many

CDR3nt: TGTGCCAGCAGTTCTGGGGGGGTGACTGAAGCTTTCTTT
CDR3aa: CASSSGGVTEAFF
j_gene: TRBJ1-1
v_gene: TRBV28
d_gene: NA
abundance: many

CDR3nt: TGTGCCAGCAGTCCCCGAGGTCGTTCTAGCAATCAGCCCCAGCATTTT
CDR3aa: CASSPRGRSSNQPQHF
j_gene: TRBJ1-5
v_gene: TRBV6-5
d_gene: NA
abundance: many

CDR3nt: TGTGCCAGCAGTACCTCGACCGAGGGAAATCAGCCCCAGCATTTT
CDR3aa: CASSTSTEGNQPQHF
j_gene: TRBJ1-5
v_gene: TRBV6-2/TRBV6-3
d_gene: NA
abundance: many

CDR3nt: TGCGCCAGCAGGAGCGGGGTCCTAACCTACGAGCAGTACTTC
CDR3aa: CASRSGVLTYEQYF
j_gene: TRBJ2-7
v_gene: TRBV5-1
d_gene: TRBD2
abundance: many

CDR3nt: TGCGCCAGCAGCTTTAGCGGGGGGGCATGGGAGCAGTTCTTC
CDR3aa: CASSFSGGAWEQFF
j_gene: TRBJ2-1
v_gene: TRBV5-1
d_gene: TRBD2
abundance: many

CDR3nt: TGTGCCAGCAGTAACAGGGGGCCTCACACTGAAGCTTTCTTT
CDR3aa: CASSNRGPHTEAFF
j_gene: TRBJ1-1
v_gene: TRBV28
d_gene: TRBD1
abundance: many

CDR3nt: TGTGCCAGCAGCTTATTTGGCGGGGGGAGCAACTATGGCTACACCTTC
CDR3aa: CASSLFGGGSNYGYTF
j_gene: TRBJ1-2
v_gene: TRBV7-2
d_gene: NA
abundance: many

CDR3nt: TGTGCCACCAGTGCCAGGGGCCCCACGAAAAACACCGGGGAGCTGTTTTTT
CDR3aa: CATSARGPTKNTGELFF
j_gene: TRBJ2-2
v_gene: TRBV24-1
d_gene: NA
abundance: many

CDR3nt: TGTGCCAGCAGTTCCCTTTTGGGGGAGCAGTTCTTC
CDR3aa: CASSSLLGEQFF
j_gene: TRBJ2-1
v_gene: TRBV27
d_gene: NA
abundance: many

CDR3nt: TGTGCCAGCAGCCGAGAGGGCTGGTTCTACGAGCAGTACTTC
CDR3aa: CASSREGWFYEQYF
j_gene: TRBJ2-7
v_gene: TRBV3-1
d_gene: NA
abundance: many

CDR3nt: TGTGCCAGCAGCCGCGTGACTAGCGGGACAGTCACCGGGGAGCTGTTTTTT
CDR3aa: CASSRVTSGTVTGELFF
j_gene: TRBJ2-2
v_gene: TRBV4-2
d_gene: TRBD2
abundance: many

CDR3nt: TGTGCCAGCAGTGCTGGGGCTCAGACTGAAGCTTTCTTT
CDR3aa: CASSAGAQTEAFF
j_gene: TRBJ1-1
v_gene: TRBV6-5
d_gene: NA
abundance: many

CDR3nt: TGTGCCAGCAGTCTGACAGGGGTGGATGGGGGTCAGCCCCAGCATTTT
CDR3aa: CASSLTGVDGGQPQHF
j_gene: TRBJ1-5
v_gene: TRBV6-1
d_gene: TRBD1
abundance: NA

CDR3nt: TGTGCCAGCAGCTTGGGACAGGGCAGCAATCAGCCCCAGCATTTT
CDR3aa: CASSLGQGSNQPQHF
j_gene: TRBJ1-5
v_gene: TRBV5-4
d_gene: TRBD1
abundance: NA

CDR3nt: TGTGCCAGCCAAAGCCCCGTCCATTACTACGAGCAGTACTTC
CDR3aa: CASQSPVHYYEQYF
j_gene: TRBJ2-7
v_gene: TRBV28
d_gene: NA
abundance: many

CDR3nt: TGCAGCGTTCTTCCTGGATATAATTCACCCCTCCACTTT
CDR3aa: CSVLPGYNSPLHF
j_gene: TRBJ1-6
v_gene: TRBV29-1
d_gene: NA
abundance: many

CDR3nt: TGTGCCAGCAGGAGAAAGGGACAGGGGGCGGTTTTGAGCAGGCCCCAGCATTTT
CDR3aa: CASRRKGQGAVLSRPQHF
j_gene: TRBJ1-5
v_gene: TRBV6-7
d_gene: TRBD1
abundance: many

CDR3nt: TGTGCCAGCGAGGGGAGGACAGGGGAGTTAGCCAAAAACATTCAGTACTTC
CDR3aa: CASEGRTGELAKNIQYF
j_gene: TRBJ2-4
v_gene: TRBV11-2
d_gene: TRBD1
abundance: many

CDR3nt: TGTGCCAGCAGCTTAAAAGGGTCAGGCCACCAGACCCAGTACTTC
CDR3aa: CASSLKGSGHQTQYF
j_gene: TRBJ2-5
v_gene: TRBV7-2
d_gene: NA
abundance: few

CDR3nt: TGCGCCAGCAGCGGGGGGACAGCTGAAGAGACCCAGTACTTC
CDR3aa: CASSGGTAEETQYF
j_gene: TRBJ2-5
v_gene: TRBV5-1
d_gene: NA
abundance: NA

CDR3nt: TGTGCCAGCAGATCTGGACAGGGTTTGGCTGAAGCTTTCTTT
CDR3aa: CASRSGQGLAEAFF
j_gene: TRBJ1-1
v_gene: TRBV12-3/TRBV12-4
d_gene: TRBD1
abundance: many

CDR3nt: TGTGCCAGCTCACCGGGACAGACGGGCCTTTCACCCCTCCACTTT
CDR3aa: CASSPGQTGLSPLHF
j_gene: TRBJ1-6
v_gene: TRBV18
d_gene: TRBD1
abundance: many